The entry that follows covers one TCR beta chain sequence. Its matching antigen is unknown. Healthy people donating bone marrow made up the donors. The source of the sample is a study of cytomegalovirus exposure and HLA in healthy donors. The germline V gene has CDR1 SGHRS and CDR2 YFSETQ. The CDR3 runs 13 residues. V gave up 6 bases and J gave up 4 bases, with 12 bases separating them. Study-level results: Some 16,000 TCR beta sequences were associated with HLA alleles at 0.05 false discovery rate in a later analysis. In vitro data verified a few CMV-associated chains as specific for CMV antigens. There were some public TCRs occurring in many donors, but most TCR sequences were rare.

It was with 60 Vbeta and 13 Jbeta primers that the PCR ran. The assay was immunoSEQ multiplex PCR, and TCRdb's table has in-frame clones only and misses some. Among 70,000 to 90,000 clones, approximately 70% were seen once, and the ten largest hold less than 25%. The chain employs TRBV5-1 and TRBJ2-3; D unclear. This sequence originates from a man aged 40-49 years in good health and CMV-seropositive. The material sequenced was PBMCs. The CDR3 loop is CASTPEVADTQYF. CDR3 bases: TGCGCCAGCACCCCCGAGGTAGCAGATACGCAGTATTTT.